This T cell receptor beta chain is from a study of T cell changes during pregnancy in multiple sclerosis. Germline CDR1 and CDR2: SGHKS and YYEKEE (reference sequence). The CDR3 consists of 12 residues. V lost 4 bases and J 9 bases, leaving 13 bases between the germline ends. Sequencing was performed with immunoSEQ multiplex PCR; in TCRdb, only in-frame clones are kept and a portion is missing. The table has 40,000 to 60,000 clones, 91% seen once. The chain combines TRBV5-5 with TRBJ1-1; D is ambiguous. The TCR comes from a female donor with multiple sclerosis, enrolled in a pregnancy study. Sequences were derived from CD8+ T cells from peripheral blood mononuclear cells, sampled in the second trimester of pregnancy. In nucleotides, the CDR3 is TGTGCCAGCAGCCCCTCCGGGGATCAAGCTTTCTTT. Its translation: CASSPSGDQAFF.